These T cell receptor beta chains were read from a single sample in a study of OX40 agonist ivuxolimab in advanced cancers. Repertoires were generated with immunoSEQ multiplex PCR, while TCRdb's copy carries only in-frame clones and drops some. The data hold some 60,000 clones, with 90% to 95% observed a single time. This material consisted of CD4+ or CD8+ T cells sorted from blood, taken in a trial of the OX40 agonist ivuxolimab. These receptor sequences come from an adult with an advanced solid tumor such as melanoma, head and neck, liver or kidney cancer. Both conserved end residues are part of each CDR3. The order of the fields is V gene, D gene, clone size, J gene, CDR3 protein, CDR3 DNA. D genes are given only for firm matches. Clone size is given for some rows only: seen once, a few or many times, or a class if the clone is expanded.

>TRBV27|.|.|TRBJ2-7
CASSFGDLYEQYF
TGTGCCAGCAGTTTTGGGGATCTCTACGAGCAGTACTTC
>TRBV29-1|.|.|TRBJ2-7
CSVSSGGLNYEQYF
TGCAGCGTCTCCTCCGGAGGGCTGAACTACGAGCAGTACTTC
>TRBV2|.|.|TRBJ2-7
CASSEGPTPTYEQYF
TGTGCCAGCAGTGAAGGACCGACACCTACCTACGAGCAGTACTTC
>TRBV5-1|.|once|TRBJ2-1
CASSLRLGFDEQFF
TGCGCCAGCAGCTTACGACTAGGGTTTGATGAGCAGTTCTTC
>TRBV4-3|.|.|TRBJ1-1
CASSQDSGAQYEAFF
TGCGCCAGCAGCCAAGATTCCGGGGCACAGTATGAAGCTTTCTTT
>TRBV6-5|TRBD2|once|TRBJ2-3
CASSASGSPDTQYF
TGTGCCAGCAGTGCCAGCGGGAGCCCAGATACGCAGTATTTT
>TRBV4-1|.|.|TRBJ2-3
CASSQVSLTDTQYF
TGCGCCAGCAGCCAAGTTTCCCTCACAGATACGCAGTATTTT
>TRBV7-6|.|.|TRBJ1-3
CASSPTGGPGNTIYF
TGTGCCAGCAGCCCGACGGGGGGGCCGGGAAACACCATATATTTT
>TRBV20-1|.|.|TRBJ2-7
CSARVDEQYF
TGCAGTGCTAGAGTTGACGAGCAGTACTTC
>TRBV2|.|.|TRBJ2-5
CASSEHRGAETQYF
TGTGCCAGCAGTGAACATAGGGGCGCCGAGACCCAGTACTTC
>TRBV29-1|TRBD2|.|TRBJ2-1
CRRGTSGRSGSYNEQFF
TGCAGGAGGGGGACTAGCGGGAGAAGTGGATCCTACAATGAGCAGTTCTTC
>TRBV6-5|.|.|TRBJ2-7
CARRQGREQYF
TGTGCCAGGAGGCAGGGGAGGGAGCAGTACTTC
>TRBV28|TRBD2|.|TRBJ2-7
CASSPPGVGRAYEQYF
TGTGCCAGCAGCCCCCCGGGAGTCGGGAGGGCGTACGAGCAGTACTTC
>TRBV6-5|.|.|TRBJ1-2
CASSATGSGNYGYTF
TGTGCCAGCAGTGCAACAGGGTCAGGGAACTATGGCTACACCTTC
>TRBV11-2|.|.|TRBJ2-2
CASTPAGSAGELFF
TGTGCCAGCACCCCGGCCGGTTCGGCCGGGGAGCTGTTTTTT